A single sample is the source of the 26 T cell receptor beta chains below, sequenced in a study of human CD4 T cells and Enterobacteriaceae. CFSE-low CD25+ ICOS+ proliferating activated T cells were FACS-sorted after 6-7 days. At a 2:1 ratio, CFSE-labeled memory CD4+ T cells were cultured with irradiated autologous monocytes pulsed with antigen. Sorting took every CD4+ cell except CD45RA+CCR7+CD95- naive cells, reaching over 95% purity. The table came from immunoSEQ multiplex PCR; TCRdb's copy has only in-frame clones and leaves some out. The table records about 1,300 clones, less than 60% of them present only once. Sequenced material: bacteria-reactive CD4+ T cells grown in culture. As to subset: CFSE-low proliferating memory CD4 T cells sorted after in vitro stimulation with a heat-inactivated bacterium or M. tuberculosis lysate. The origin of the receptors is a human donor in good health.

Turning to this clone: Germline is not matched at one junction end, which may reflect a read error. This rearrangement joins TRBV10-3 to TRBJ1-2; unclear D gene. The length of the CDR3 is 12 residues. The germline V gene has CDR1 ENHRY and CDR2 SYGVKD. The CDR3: CASSGYGYGYTF. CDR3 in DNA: TGTGCCAGCAGTGGGTACGGCTATGGCTACACCTTC.

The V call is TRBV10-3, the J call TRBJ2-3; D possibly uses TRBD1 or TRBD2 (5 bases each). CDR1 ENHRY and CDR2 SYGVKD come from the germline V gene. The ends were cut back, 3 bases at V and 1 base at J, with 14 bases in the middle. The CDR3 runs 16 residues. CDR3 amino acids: CAISDGARAGTDTQYF. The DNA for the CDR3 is TGTGCCATCAGTGACGGGGCTAGAGCGGGCACAGATACGCAGTATTTT.

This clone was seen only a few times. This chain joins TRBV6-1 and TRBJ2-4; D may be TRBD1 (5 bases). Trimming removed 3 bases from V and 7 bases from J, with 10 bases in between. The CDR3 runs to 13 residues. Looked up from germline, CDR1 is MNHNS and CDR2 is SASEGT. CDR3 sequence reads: CASSEGWGNIQYF. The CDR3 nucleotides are TGTGCCAGCAGTGAGGGGTGGGGCAACATTCAGTACTTC.

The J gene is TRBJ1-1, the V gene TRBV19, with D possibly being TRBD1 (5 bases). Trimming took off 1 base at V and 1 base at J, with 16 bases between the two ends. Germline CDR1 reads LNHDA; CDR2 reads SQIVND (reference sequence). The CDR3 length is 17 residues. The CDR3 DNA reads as TGTGCCAGTAGTATAGGTTTCCGGGACCCTGGGAACACTGAAGCTTTCTTT. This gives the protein CASSIGFRDPGNTEAFF. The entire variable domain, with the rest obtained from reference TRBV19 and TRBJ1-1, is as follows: DGGITQSPKYLFRKEGQNVTLSCEQNLNHDAMYWYRQDPGQGLRLIYYSQIVNDFQKGDIAEGYSVSREKKESFPLTVTSAQKNPTAFYLCASSIGFRDPGNTEAFFGQGTRLTVV.

The CDR3 sequence is CASSIGYSGSSGNEQFF. CDR3 bases: TGTGCCAGTAGTATAGGTTATAGCGGGAGTTCGGGCAATGAGCAGTTCTTC. The V and J genes are TRBV19 and TRBJ2-1; 9 positions match TRBD2. This CDR3 spans 17 amino acids. Germline CDR1 is LNHDA and CDR2 is SQIVND (reference sequence). The J segment lost 6 bases and the V segment lost 1 base, leaving 10 bases of the junction unmatched.

CDR3 DNA sequence: TGTGCCACCAGCAGAGAACGGACAGGGGTCAAGATTGAGCAGTTCTTC. Translated: CATSRERTGVKIEQFF. The chain uses TRBV15 and TRBJ2-1; 9 bases align to TRBD1. The J segment lost 9 bases and the V segment lost 0 bases, leaving 9 bases of the junction unmatched. Germline CDR1 and CDR2: LNHNV and YYDKDF (reference sequence). CDR3 size: 16 residues.

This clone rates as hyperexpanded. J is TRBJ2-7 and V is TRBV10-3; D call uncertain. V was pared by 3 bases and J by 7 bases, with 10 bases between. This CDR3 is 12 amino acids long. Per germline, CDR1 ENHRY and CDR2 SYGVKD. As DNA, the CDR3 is TGTGCCATCAGTGACATTTTGGGTGAGCAGTACTTC. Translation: CAISDILGEQYF.

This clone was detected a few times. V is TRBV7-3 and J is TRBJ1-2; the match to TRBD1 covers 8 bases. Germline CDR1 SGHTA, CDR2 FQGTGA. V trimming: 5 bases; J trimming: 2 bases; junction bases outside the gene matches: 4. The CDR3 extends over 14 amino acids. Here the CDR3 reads CASSGGTGNYGYTF. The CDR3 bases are TGTGCCAGCAGCGGCGGGACAGGAAACTATGGCTACACCTTC.

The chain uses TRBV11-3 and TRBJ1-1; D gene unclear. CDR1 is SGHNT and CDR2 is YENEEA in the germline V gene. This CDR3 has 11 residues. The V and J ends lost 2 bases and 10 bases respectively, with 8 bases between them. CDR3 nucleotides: TGTGCCAGCAGCTTATCTCTGACAGCTTTCTTT. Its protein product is CASSLSLTAFF.

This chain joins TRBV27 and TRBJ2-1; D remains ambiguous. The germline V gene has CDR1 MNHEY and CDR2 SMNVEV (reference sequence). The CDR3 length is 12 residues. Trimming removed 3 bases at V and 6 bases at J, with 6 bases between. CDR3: CASSFPGNEQFF. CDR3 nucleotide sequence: TGTGCCAGCAGTTTTCCGGGCAATGAGCAGTTCTTC.

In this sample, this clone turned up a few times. This CDR3 is CASSKLSGTGNTIYF. DNA of the CDR3: TGTGCCAGCAGTAAACTCTCAGGGACTGGAAACACCATATATTTT. The V call is TRBV6-8, the J call TRBJ1-3; tentative D call: TRBD1 (5 bases). Germline CDR1 and CDR2: MNHGY and SAAAGT. With 5 bases removed from V and 2 bases from J, the gap between germline ends came to 13 bases. The length of the CDR3 is 15 residues.

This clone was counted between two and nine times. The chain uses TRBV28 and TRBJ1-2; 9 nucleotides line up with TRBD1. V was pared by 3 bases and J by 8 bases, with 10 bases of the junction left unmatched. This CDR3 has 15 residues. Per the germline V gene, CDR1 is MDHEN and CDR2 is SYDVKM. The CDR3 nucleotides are TGTGCCAGCAGTTTGAGGTGGGGGACAGGGAAGGGCTACACCTTC. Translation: CASSLRWGTGKGYTF.

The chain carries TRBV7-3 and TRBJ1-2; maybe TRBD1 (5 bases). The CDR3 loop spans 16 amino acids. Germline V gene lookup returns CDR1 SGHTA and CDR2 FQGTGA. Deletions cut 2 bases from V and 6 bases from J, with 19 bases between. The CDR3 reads CASSLSGGEFGDGYTF. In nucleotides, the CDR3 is TGTGCCAGCAGCTTATCGGGAGGGGAATTCGGCGATGGCTACACCTTC.

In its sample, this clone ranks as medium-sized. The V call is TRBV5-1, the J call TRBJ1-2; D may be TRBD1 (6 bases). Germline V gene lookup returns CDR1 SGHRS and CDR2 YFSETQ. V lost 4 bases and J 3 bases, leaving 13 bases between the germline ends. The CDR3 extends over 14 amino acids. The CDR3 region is CASSRDRRDYGYTF. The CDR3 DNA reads TGCGCCAGCAGCCGTGACAGGAGGGACTATGGCTACACCTTC. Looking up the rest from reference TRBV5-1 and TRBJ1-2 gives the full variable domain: KAGVTQTPRYLIKTRGQQVTLSCSPISGHRSVSWYQQTPGQGLQFLFEYFSETQRNKGNFPGRFSGRQFSNSRSEMNVSTLELGDSALYLCASSRDRRDYGYTFGSGTRLTVV.

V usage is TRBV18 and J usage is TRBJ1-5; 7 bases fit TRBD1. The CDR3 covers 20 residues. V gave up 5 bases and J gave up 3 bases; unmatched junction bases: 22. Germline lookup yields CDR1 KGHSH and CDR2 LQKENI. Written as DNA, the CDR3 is TGTGCCAGCTCAGCCGCGGGTCTAGGGGGCGCGGGGTCAGTCAATCAGCCCCAGCATTTT. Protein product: CASSAAGLGGAGSVNQPQHF.

The CDR3 loop is CASSPGDRDSEQYF. The DNA of the CDR3 is TGTGCCAGCAGCCCAGGGGACAGGGATAGCGAGCAGTACTTC. The rearrangement uses TRBV10-3 and TRBJ2-7; 9 bases line up with TRBD1. The CDR3 covers 14 residues. CDR1 is ENHRY, CDR2 SYGVKD, per germline. V lost 10 bases and J lost 6; bases outside the gene matches: 13.

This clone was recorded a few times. CDR3 region: CASSSGSSNYGYTF. The CDR3, as DNA: TGTGCCAGCAGCTCGGGGAGTTCTAACTATGGCTACACCTTC. The gene calls are TRBV7-2 and TRBJ1-2; no clear D gene. The CDR3 sequence is 14 residues long. Between the trimmed V and J ends, which lost 4 bases and 0 bases, there was a span of 9 bases. Germline V gives CDR1 SGHTA, CDR2 FQGNSA.

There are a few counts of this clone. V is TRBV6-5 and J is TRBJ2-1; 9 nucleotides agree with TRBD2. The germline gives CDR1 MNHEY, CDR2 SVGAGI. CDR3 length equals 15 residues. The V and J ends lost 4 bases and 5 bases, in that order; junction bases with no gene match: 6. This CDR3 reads CASSSWASGDNEQFF. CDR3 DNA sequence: TGTGCCAGCAGTTCTTGGGCTAGCGGGGACAATGAGCAGTTCTTC.

CDR3 in amino acids: CASEKAYEQYF. For the CDR3, the DNA is TGTGCCAGCGAAAAGGCCTACGAGCAGTACTTC. V and J are TRBV6-1 and TRBJ2-7; D gene ambiguous. V lost 8 bases to trimming and J lost 2 bases, with 7 bases between them. Germline loops: CDR1 MNHNS, CDR2 SASEGT. CDR3 length: 11 residues.

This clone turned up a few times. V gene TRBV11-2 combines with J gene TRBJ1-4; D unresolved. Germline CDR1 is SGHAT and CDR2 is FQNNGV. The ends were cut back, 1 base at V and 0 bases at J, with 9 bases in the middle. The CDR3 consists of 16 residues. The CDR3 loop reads CASSLGNTATNEKLFF. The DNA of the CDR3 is TGTGCCAGCAGCTTAGGTAACACTGCAACTAATGAAAAACTGTTTTTT. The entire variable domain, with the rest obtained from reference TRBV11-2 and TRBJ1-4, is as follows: EAGVAQSPRYKIIEKRQSVAFWCNPISGHATLYWYQQILGQGPKLLIQFQNNGVVDDSQLPKDRFSAERLKGVDSTLKIQPAKLEDSAVYLCASSLGNTATNEKLFFGSGTQLSVL.

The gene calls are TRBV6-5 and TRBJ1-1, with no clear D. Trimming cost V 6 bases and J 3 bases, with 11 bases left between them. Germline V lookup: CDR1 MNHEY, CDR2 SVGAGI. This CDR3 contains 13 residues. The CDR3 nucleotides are TGTGCCAGCAGACACGGACCCCACACTGAAGCTTTCTTT. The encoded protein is CASRHGPHTEAFF.

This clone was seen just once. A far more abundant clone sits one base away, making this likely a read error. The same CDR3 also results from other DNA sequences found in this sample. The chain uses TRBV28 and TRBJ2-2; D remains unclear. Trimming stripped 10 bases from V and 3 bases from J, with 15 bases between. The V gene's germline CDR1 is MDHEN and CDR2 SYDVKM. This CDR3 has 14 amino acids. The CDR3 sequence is CAITPGADTGELFF. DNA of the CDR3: TGTGCCATCACCCCAGGCGCGGACACCGGGGAGCTGTTTTTT.

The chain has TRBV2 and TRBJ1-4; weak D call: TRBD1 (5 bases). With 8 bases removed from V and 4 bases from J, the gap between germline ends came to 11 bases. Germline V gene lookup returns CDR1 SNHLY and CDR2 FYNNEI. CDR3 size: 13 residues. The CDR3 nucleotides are TGTGCCAGCTTAAGACAGCGTAATGAAAAACTGTTTTTT. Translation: CASLRQRNEKLFF.

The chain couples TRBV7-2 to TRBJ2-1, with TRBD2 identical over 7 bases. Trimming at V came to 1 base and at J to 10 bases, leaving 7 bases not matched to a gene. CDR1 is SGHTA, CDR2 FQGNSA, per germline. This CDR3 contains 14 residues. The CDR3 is CASSLETLAEEQFF. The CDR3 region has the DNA TGTGCCAGCAGCTTAGAGACTCTAGCGGAAGAGCAGTTCTTC.

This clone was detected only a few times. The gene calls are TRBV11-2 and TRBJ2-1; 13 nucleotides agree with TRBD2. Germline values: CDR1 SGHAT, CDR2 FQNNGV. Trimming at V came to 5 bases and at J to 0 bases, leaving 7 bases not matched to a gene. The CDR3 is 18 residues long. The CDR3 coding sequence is TGTGCCAGCAGCCTCGGACTAGCGGGGGCCAGCTCCTACAATGAGCAGTTCTTC. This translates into CASSLGLAGASSYNEQFF.

As DNA, the CDR3 is TGTGCCAGCAGCCCATACGACAGGGGGCGAGGCTACACCTTC. This codes for CASSPYDRGRGYTF. This chain links TRBV4-2 with TRBJ1-2; 10 bases fit TRBD1. V lost 4 bases to trimming and J lost 8 bases; unmatched junction nucleotides: 7. The CDR3 has 14 residues. The germline gives CDR1 LGHNA, CDR2 YNFKEQ.